This T cell receptor (beta chain) stems from a study of T cell repertoires and HLA-DP antigens. Study details: Transduced HeLa cells presented HLA-DP to CD4+ T cells.

The CDR3 is made up of 16 amino acids. Germline CDR1 is SEHNR and CDR2 is FQNEAQ (reference sequence). Untouched CD4+ T cells were bead-isolated at approximately 98% purity. Only in-frame clones appear in the TCRdb table, and some are missing; sequencing was by immunoSEQ multiplex PCR. The sample records tens of thousands of clones, 80% being singletons. Study-level results: Sorted CD137+ clonality was approximately 0.38 for both alloantigens, versus approximately 0.04 pre-culture.

A remark on this clone: Its antigen is currently unknown.

The sequenced material came from CD4+ T cells from PBMCs. This receptor was taken from a man in his sixties in good health and CMV-seronegative. The V gene is TRBV7-9, the J gene TRBJ2-7; D perhaps matches TRBD1 (5 bases). TRBJ2-5 explains the end of the DNA better; the J call may be wrong. The CDR3 reads CASSQGVGYGQETQYF. CDR3 bases: TGTGCCAGCAGTCAAGGGGTCGGGTATGGGCAAGAGACCCAGTACTTC.